The text below deals with one T cell receptor beta chain. Its antigen is not known. CDR1 and CDR2 from the germline V gene are LNHNV and YYDKDF (reference sequence). The CDR3 spans 18 residues. J lost 5 bases, V lost 0 bases, and 9 bases had no gene match. A J-beta primer mix and a sample-barcoded 5' primer were used in a second PCR of roughly 6 to 11 cycles. Every sample gave at least 2.5 million paired-end reads containing CDR3. TCRdb fed the 5' RACE reads into MiXCR, producing one record per CDR3 protein. This table has 700,000 or so distinct CDR3 sequences, 40% to 50% appearing once. This record comes from a study of blood T cells in healthy people across ages. At the level of the study: Template switching picked up about one barcoded beta molecule for each two T cells.

Study-wide results and limits: The long-lived group displayed more naive CD4+ cells, plus higher diversity, than the aged donors did.

The sequencing input was blood. The V and J genes are TRBV15 and TRBJ1-5; 11 positions agree with TRBD1. The source of this sequence is a man older than 75 in good health. The CDR3, as DNA: TGTGCCACCAGCAGAGATCCCCCCGGGACAGGGGGGCATCAGCCCCAGCATTTT. It yields the protein CATSRDPPGTGGHQPQHF. The whole variable domain, filled in from reference TRBV15 and TRBJ1-5, reads DAMVIQNPRYQVTQFGKPVTLSCSQTLNHNVMYWYQQKSSQAPKLLFHYYDKDFNNEADTPDNFQSRRPNTSFCFLDIRSPGLGDTAMYLCATSRDPPGTGGHQPQHFGDGTRLSIL.